This T cell receptor beta chain was captured in a study of tumor-infiltrating lymphocytes in oesophageal squamous cell carcinoma. The ends were cut back, 7 bases at V and 3 bases at J, with 7 bases in the middle. The CDR3 is 11 residues long. Germline V gives CDR1 SGHDT, CDR2 YYEEEE. In TCRdb, the PCR reads were re-called with MiXCR into one record per CDR3 protein. Of about 8,700 distinct CDR3 sequences listed, 60% to 70% are singletons. Material: esophageal tumor tissue. The chain links TRBV5-6 to TRBJ1-1; no clear D. The sequence was obtained from a female donor with esophageal squamous cell carcinoma. CDR3 protein: CASVRDTEAFF. For the CDR3, the DNA is TGTGCCAGCGTAAGGGACACTGAAGCTTTCTTT.